The 28 T cell receptor beta chains below were found in one sample sequenced in a study of blood T cell repertoires in COVID-19. Generated by immunoSEQ multiplex PCR, the TCRdb table keeps only in-frame clones and is missing some. The sample has approximately 240,000 clones, about 85% seen once. The sequencing sample was made of peripheral blood. These receptors came from a woman aged 60-75 years who had recovered from COVID-19.

The chain joins TRBV5-5 to TRBJ1-1; a weak D match, TRBD1 (6 bases). V gave up 7 bases and J gave up 10 bases, with 17 bases separating them. Germline V gene lookup returns CDR1 SGHKS and CDR2 YYEKEE (reference sequence). The CDR3 runs to 12 residues. In DNA, the CDR3 is TGTGCCAGCCAGCCGGGGGGCTCGGGAGCTTTCTTT. It specifies CASQPGGSGAFF.

Comments on this clone: Other DNA sequences in this specimen translate into the identical CDR3. The chain carries TRBV30 and TRBJ1-4; possible D gene TRBD1, 6 bases. The V end lost 1 base, the J end lost 5 bases, and 8 bases lay between the germline ends. This CDR3 comprises 13 residues. CDR1 GTSNPN and CDR2 SVGIG come from the germline V gene (reference sequence). CDR3 region: CAWSGQGNEKLFF. In DNA form, the CDR3 reads TGTGCCTGGAGTGGCCAGGGGAATGAAAAACTGTTTTTT.

This chain joins TRBV7-2 and TRBJ2-5; D is ambiguous. CDR1 is SGHTA, CDR2 FQGNSA, per germline. V was trimmed by 2 bases and J by 0 bases, leaving 4 bases between them. The CDR3 is 13 amino acids. CDR3 amino acids: CASSLSHQETQYF. The CDR3, as DNA: TGTGCCAGCAGCTTAAGCCACCAAGAGACCCAGTACTTC. The variable domain in full, with the rest retrieved from reference TRBV7-2 and TRBJ2-5, is GAGVSQSPSNKVTEKGKDVELRCDPISGHTALYWYRQSLGQGLEFLIYFQGNSAPDKSGLPSDRFSAERTGGSVSTLTIQRTQQEDSAVYLCASSLSHQETQYFGPGTRLLVL.

The V call is TRBV2, the J call TRBJ2-1; TRBD2 matches 10 bases. The CDR3 spans 17 residues. The germline gives CDR1 SNHLY, CDR2 FYNNEI. V lost 1 base to trimming and J lost 5 bases; unmatched junction nucleotides: 8. CDR3: CASSEGERGGAHNEQFF. The DNA of the CDR3 is TGTGCCAGCAGTGAAGGGGAGCGGGGGGGCGCCCACAATGAGCAGTTCTTC.

The chain links TRBV6-2 or TRBV6-3 to TRBJ2-1, with 8 bases lining up with TRBD2. Trimming removed 1 base from V and 9 bases from J; junction bases left unmatched: 8. Germline V gene lookup returns CDR1 MNHEY and CDR2 SVGEGT. The CDR3 runs 15 residues. This CDR3 is CASSYYATSESEQFF. The CDR3, as DNA: TGTGCCAGCAGTTACTACGCGACTAGCGAGTCTGAGCAGTTCTTC.

CDR3 nucleotide sequence: TGTGCCAGTAGTTCCCGGTGGGCCGGGGATTCCGATACGCAGTATTTT. Its protein is CASSSRWAGDSDTQYF. The gene calls are TRBV19 and TRBJ2-3; D is possibly TRBD2 (5 bases). The germline CDR1 and CDR2 sequences are LNHDA and SQIVND (reference sequence). The CDR3 runs to 16 residues. The germline V and J ends were trimmed by 5 bases and 6 bases, with 21 bases remaining between them.

V usage is TRBV5-1 and J usage is TRBJ2-4; 7 bases fit TRBD1. V gave up 4 bases and J gave up 6 bases; unmatched junction bases: 10. The CDR3 contains 15 residues. Germline lookup yields CDR1 SGHRS and CDR2 YFSETQ. CDR3 bases: TGCGCCAGCAGCGAGCCGACAGGGAACTTAAACATTCAGTACTTC. Amino acids: CASSEPTGNLNIQYF.

The sample holds a few counts of this clone. J is TRBJ2-6 and V is TRBV4-1; D not certain. V dropped 5 bases and J dropped 4 bases, with 9 bases sitting between them. This CDR3 is built from 14 residues. The germline gives CDR1 MGHRA, CDR2 YSYEKL. The CDR3 sequence: CASSELRGANVLTF. The DNA of the CDR3 is TGCGCCAGCAGCGAACTGAGGGGGGCCAACGTCCTGACTTTC.

The genes are TRBV15 and TRBJ1-2; D is perhaps TRBD1 (5 bases). V gave up 8 bases and J gave up 2 bases, with 15 bases separating them. Germline CDR1 reads LNHNV; CDR2 reads YYDKDF (reference sequence). This CDR3 is built from 14 residues. As DNA, the CDR3 is TGTGCCACCCGATTTAAAGGGGCGAACTATGGCTACACCTTC. Encoded protein: CATRFKGANYGYTF.

The chain carries TRBV12-3 or TRBV12-4 and TRBJ1-2; D gene unclear. CDR3 length: 12 amino acids. With 3 bases removed from V and 4 bases from J, the gap between germline ends came to 6 bases. The CDR3 spells CASSLQAYGYTF. In nucleotides, the CDR3 is TGTGCCAGCAGTTTGCAAGCCTATGGCTACACCTTC.

The V gene is TRBV5-6, the J gene TRBJ1-1; perhaps TRBD1 as D (6 bases). The CDR3 consists of 13 residues. Germline CDR1 and CDR2: SGHDT and YYEEEE. Trimming took 4 bases from V and 5 from J, leaving 12 bases between them. The CDR3 spells CASSPRGGTEAFF. CDR3 nucleotide sequence: TGTGCCAGCAGCCCCAGGGGCGGGACTGAAGCTTTCTTT.

The rearrangement uses TRBV9 and TRBJ1-1; tentative D call: TRBD1 (6 bases). V was pared by 0 bases and J by 1 base, with 13 bases between. The CDR3 spans 16 residues. The germline V gene has CDR1 SGDLS and CDR2 YYNGEE. CDR3 protein: CASSVGGGNWNTEAFF. CDR3 coding DNA: TGTGCCAGCAGCGTAGGGGGGGGCAACTGGAACACTGAAGCTTTCTTT. Full variable domain (remainder filled in from reference TRBV9 and TRBJ1-1): DSGVTQTPKHLITATGQRVTLRCSPRSGDLSVYWYQQSLDQGLQFLIQYYNGEERAKGNILERFSAQQFPDLHSELNLSSLELGDSALYFCASSVGGGNWNTEAFFGQGTRLTVV.

For this clone: Relative to the germline gene, one junction end is altered; a read error may explain this. The chain is built from TRBV11-2 and TRBJ1-4; 9 nucleotides agree with TRBD1. The CDR3 is 15 residues long. The germline gives CDR1 SGHAT, CDR2 FQNNGV. DNA for the CDR3: TGTGCCAGCAGCGTAGACGGGACAGGGTATGGAAAACTGTTTTTT. It translates to CASSVDGTGYGKLFF.

This clone was seen more than once but under ten times. The chain recombines TRBV5-1 with TRBJ1-5; maybe TRBD1 (6 bases). This CDR3 comprises 14 residues. V was trimmed by 4 bases and J by 11 bases, leaving 19 bases between them. The germline V gene encodes CDR1 SGHRS and CDR2 YFSETQ. The CDR3 DNA follows: TGCGCCAGCAGCCCGACGGCAGGGGAAACAGCCCAGCATTTT. Translated, it gives CASSPTAGETAQHF.

This chain uses TRBV5-4 with TRBJ2-1; 7 bases line up with TRBD2. CDR1 SGHNT and CDR2 YYREEE come from the germline V gene (reference sequence). V lost 0 bases to trimming and J lost 9 bases; unmatched junction nucleotides: 9. This CDR3 is built from 15 residues. CDR3 coding DNA: TGTGCCAGCAGCTTGGGGGGGGAGGGCGCGTCTGAGCAGTTCTTC. Translation gives CASSLGGEGASEQFF.

This clone was seen a handful of times. The CDR3 loop reads CASSPATGSLPQHF. The CDR3 nucleotides read TGTGCCAGCAGCCCCGCCACAGGGAGCCTCCCCCAGCATTTT. This chain uses TRBV3-1 (or the pseudogene TRBV3-2) with TRBJ1-5; maybe TRBD1 (6 bases). The V gene lost 4 bases and the J gene lost 10 bases, with 17 bases spanning the gap. The CDR3 has 14 residues. The germline gives CDR1 LGHDT, CDR2 YNNKEL (reference sequence).

The gene calls are TRBV5-6 and TRBJ1-2; D uncertain. Trimming stripped 4 bases from V and 7 bases from J, with 14 bases between. CDR1 and CDR2 (germline): SGHDT, YYEEEE. This CDR3 contains 13 residues. The CDR3 region has the DNA TGTGCCAGCAGCCGGGCGGGTTCTGGTGGCTACACCTTC. This gives the protein CASSRAGSGGYTF.

This clone came up once. The chain couples TRBV7-9 to TRBJ2-2; unclear D gene. The ends were cut back, 5 bases at V and 0 bases at J, with 16 bases in the middle. This CDR3 has 17 amino acids. Germline CDR1 reads SEHNR; CDR2 reads FQNEAQ (reference sequence). CDR3 in amino acids: CASSGPPGDSNTGELFF. CDR3 DNA sequence: TGTGCCAGCAGCGGTCCCCCCGGAGACTCGAACACCGGGGAGCTGTTTTTT.

V is TRBV2 and J is TRBJ1-4, with a tentative D call TRBD1 (6 bases). Looked up from germline, CDR1 is SNHLY and CDR2 is FYNNEI. V lost 1 base and J lost 7, with 10 bases in between. CDR3 length: 14 residues. In nucleotides, the CDR3 is TGTGCCAGCAGTGAAGGGACAGTAATTGAAAAACTGTTTTTT. Translated, it gives CASSEGTVIEKLFF.

The V call is TRBV4-1, the J call TRBJ2-6, with unresolved D. Germline V gene lookup returns CDR1 MGHRA and CDR2 YSYEKL. The CDR3 loop spans 15 amino acids. Trimming left V 1 base short and J 1 base short, with 5 bases between. CDR3 in DNA: TGCGCCAGCAGCCAAGTGACATCTGGGGCCAACGTCCTGACTTTC. Amino acid sequence: CASSQVTSGANVLTF.

V and J are TRBV7-2 and TRBJ1-3; 9 bases align to TRBD1. Per germline, CDR1 SGHTA and CDR2 FQGNSA. Losses at the gene ends were 4 bases for V and 2 bases for J; bases not matched to a gene: 3. The CDR3 is 15 residues long. The CDR3 DNA is TGTGCCAGCAGCTATACAGGGGGCCCTGGAAACACCATATATTTT. Its protein product is CASSYTGGPGNTIYF.

This clone was detected once. This chain joins TRBV7-9 and TRBJ1-1, with 7 positions matching TRBD1. Trimming at V came to 5 bases and at J to 3 bases, leaving 9 bases not matched to a gene. Germline V CDR1 and CDR2: SEHNR, FQNEAQ (reference sequence). The CDR3 sequence is 15 residues long. The chain's CDR3 is CASSPEGASDTEAFF. The CDR3 coding sequence is TGTGCCAGCAGCCCGGAGGGGGCCTCGGACACTGAAGCTTTCTTT.

The chain carries TRBV9 and TRBJ2-3; D possibly corresponds to TRBD2 (5 bases). Germline values: CDR1 SGDLS, CDR2 YYNGEE. V dropped 4 bases and J dropped 1 base, with 10 bases sitting between them. The CDR3 is 14 residues long. This chain's CDR3 is CASSFNSGTDTQYF. DNA for the CDR3: TGTGCCAGCAGCTTCAATAGCGGCACAGATACGCAGTATTTT.

The chain couples TRBV6-5 to TRBJ2-1; D not certain. Germline lookup yields CDR1 MNHEY and CDR2 SVGAGI. There are 15 residues in the CDR3. Trimming removed 2 bases from V and 4 bases from J, with 12 bases in between. DNA of the CDR3: TGTGCCAGCAGTTACGGGCAGACGAAATACAATGAGCAGTTCTTC. Amino acid sequence: CASSYGQTKYNEQFF.

V gene TRBV5-6 combines with J gene TRBJ1-5, with D possibly being TRBD1 (6 bases). The CDR3 loop spans 12 amino acids. Between the trimmed V and J ends, which lost 4 bases and 5 bases, there was a span of 7 bases. Per the germline V gene, CDR1 is SGHDT and CDR2 is YYEEEE. CDR3 protein: CASSRQDQPQHF. The CDR3 DNA sequence: TGTGCCAGCAGCCGACAGGATCAGCCCCAGCATTTT.

This clone showed up just a few times. This chain connects TRBV30 to TRBJ1-4, with a tentative D call TRBD1 (5 bases). Germline V CDR1 and CDR2: GTSNPN, SVGIG (reference sequence). This CDR3 spans 14 amino acids. Deletions cut 4 bases from V and 5 bases from J, with 14 bases between. CDR3 bases: TGTGCCTGGAAACCCCAGGGAGGGAATGAAAAACTGTTTTTT. Amino acids: CAWKPQGGNEKLFF.

V usage is TRBV7-8 and J usage is TRBJ2-3; no clear D. The CDR3 runs 14 residues. The V end was cut by 2 bases, the J end by 7 bases, with 13 bases between. Germline V gives CDR1 SGHVS, CDR2 FQNEAQ. The CDR3 spells CASSLRALGHTQYF. CDR3 in DNA: TGTGCCAGCAGCTTACGAGCCTTGGGCCATACGCAGTATTTT.

In this sample, this clone turned up a few times. For the CDR3, the DNA is TGTGCCAGCGTAAGACAGGGATTCAATCAGCCCCAGCATTTT. This translates into CASVRQGFNQPQHF. The chain employs TRBV6-8 and TRBJ1-5; 7 bases fit TRBD1. Trimming removed 8 bases from V and 3 bases from J; junction bases left unmatched: 7. Germline V lookup: CDR1 MNHGY, CDR2 SAAAGT. This CDR3 region has 14 residues.